The 27 T cell receptor beta chains presented below share a single source sample, sequenced in a study of OX40 agonist ivuxolimab in advanced cancers. Clones were read by immunoSEQ multiplex PCR, and TCRdb kept only the in-frame ones, dropping some. The sample lists about 45,000 clones; approximately 84% were seen once. This specimen consisted of CD4+ or CD8+ T cells sorted from blood, obtained in a trial of the OX40 agonist ivuxolimab. These receptors all come from an adult with an advanced solid tumor such as melanoma, head and neck, liver or kidney cancer.

The rearrangement uses TRBV19 and TRBJ2-7, with D possibly called TRBD1 or TRBD2 (5 bases each). Germline-derived CDR1 and CDR2 are LNHDA and SQIVND (reference sequence). Between the trimmed V and J ends, which lost 0 bases and 1 base, there was a span of 16 bases. The CDR3 contains 17 residues. The CDR3 DNA reads as TGTGCCAGTAGTATAGATCTCCCCGGGACGAATTCCTACGAGCAGTACTTC. Its translation is CASSIDLPGTNSYEQYF. The full variable domain, completed using reference TRBV19 and TRBJ2-7, is DGGITQSPKYLFRKEGQNVTLSCEQNLNHDAMYWYRQDPGQGLRLIYYSQIVNDFQKGDIAEGYSVSREKKESFPLTVTSAQKNPTAFYLCASSIDLPGTNSYEQYFGPGTRLTVT.

V usage is TRBV5-1 and J usage is TRBJ2-7, with 10 bases fitting TRBD1. The junction had 4 bases not matched to a gene; V was cut back by 5 bases and J by 5 bases. CDR3 length equals 13 residues. Germline V gene lookup returns CDR1 SGHRS and CDR2 YFSETQ. The CDR3 region has the DNA TGCGCCAGCAGTTCGGGACAGGGGAACGAGCAGTACTTC. This sequence encodes CASSSGQGNEQYF.

The genes are TRBV6-6 and TRBJ2-7; 9 bases map to TRBD1. With V trimmed by 8 bases and J by 7 bases, 12 bases remained unmatched. Germline lookup yields CDR1 MNHNY and CDR2 SVGAGI (reference sequence). This CDR3 contains 14 residues. The CDR3 bases are TGTGCCAGCTTGATAGGTGGGACAGGGAAGGAGCAGTACTTC. This translates into CASLIGGTGKEQYF.

This clone showed up just once. The chain recombines TRBV5-1 with TRBJ1-1; the match to TRBD1 covers 7 bases. The CDR3 is 17 amino acids. From germline, CDR1 is SGHRS and CDR2 YFSETQ. With V trimmed by 0 bases and J by 1 base, 9 bases remained unmatched. The CDR3 DNA reads TGCGCCAGCAGCTTGGAACCTTCGGGACAGCCGAACACTGAAGCTTTCTTT. Translated: CASSLEPSGQPNTEAFF.

The CDR3 loop reads CASSPGLARTDTQYF. The CDR3 DNA reads TGTGCCAGCAGCCCCGGACTAGCTCGCACAGATACGCAGTATTTT. The chain couples TRBV7-2 to TRBJ2-3; 8 nucleotides match TRBD2. The CDR3 spans 15 residues. The ends lost 5 bases at V and 1 base at J; junction bases unmatched: 5. Germline lookup yields CDR1 SGHTA and CDR2 FQGNSA.

This rearrangement joins TRBV29-1 to TRBJ2-7; D is perhaps TRBD1 (6 bases). Looked up from germline, CDR1 is SQVTM and CDR2 is ANQGSEA. The CDR3 is 14 residues long. Trimming took off 4 bases at V and 3 bases at J, with 16 bases between the two ends. The CDR3 here is CSVARDRRRYEQYF. CDR3 sequence (DNA): TGCAGCGTTGCCCGAGACAGGCGGCGCTACGAGCAGTACTTC.

The gene calls are TRBV4-1 and TRBJ2-1; no reliable D call. V was pared by 4 bases and J by 8 bases, with 9 bases between. The CDR3 contains 12 residues. CDR1 and CDR2 from the germline V gene are MGHRA and YSYEKL. The CDR3 DNA is TGCGCCAGCAGCCCTCTGTCCGATGAGCAGTTCTTC. This gives the protein CASSPLSDEQFF.

This clone was seen once. J is TRBJ1-1 and V is TRBV4-1; D call uncertain. CDR3 length equals 16 residues. The V end lost 0 bases, the J end lost 0 bases, and 11 bases lay between the germline ends. CDR1 and CDR2 (germline): MGHRA, YSYEKL. The CDR3 region has the DNA TGCGCCAGCAGCCAAGATAGGGTGCGAGTGAACACTGAAGCTTTCTTT. Protein product: CASSQDRVRVNTEAFF.

The chain is built from TRBV6-5 and TRBJ2-7; no clear D. CDR3 length: 13 amino acids. V was cut by 6 bases and J by 5 bases, with 14 bases left in between. CDR1 is MNHEY, CDR2 SVGAGI, per germline. This CDR3 is CASSPGLVHEQYF. CDR3 in DNA: TGTGCCAGCAGCCCCGGGTTGGTACACGAGCAGTACTTC.

This chain joins TRBV11-2 and TRBJ1-1; D gene unclear. Per the germline V gene, CDR1 is SGHAT and CDR2 is FQNNGV. V lost 5 bases and J 3 bases, leaving 4 bases between the germline ends. The CDR3 has 11 residues. CDR3 amino acids: CASSQDTEAFF. The CDR3 DNA reads as TGTGCCAGCAGCCAGGACACTGAAGCTTTCTTT.

This clone was counted once. The J gene is TRBJ2-7, the V gene TRBV7-9; D may correspond to TRBD1 or TRBD2 (6 bases each). The length of the CDR3 is 14 residues. Trimming removed 0 bases at V and 6 bases at J, with 12 bases between. CDR1 SEHNR and CDR2 FQNEAQ come from the germline V gene (reference sequence). The CDR3 loop reads CASSLAGGLGEQYF. The CDR3 coding sequence is TGTGCCAGCAGCTTAGCGGGGGGCCTGGGCGAGCAGTACTTC.

V and J are TRBV7-6 and TRBJ2-1, with 11 bases matching TRBD1. The CDR3 covers 15 residues. Germline trimming cut 0 bases from V and 6 bases from J; bases unmatched to any gene: 1. Germline CDR1 SGHVS, CDR2 FNYEAQ. The CDR3 coding sequence is TGTGCCAGCAGCTTAGCGGGGACAGGGGGCAATGAGCAGTTCTTC. Amino acids: CASSLAGTGGNEQFF.

The chain combines TRBV5-5 with TRBJ1-1; 9 nucleotides line up with TRBD1. The trim removed 6 bases at V and 3 bases at J, leaving 3 bases unmatched. The length of the CDR3 is 13 residues. The germline CDR1 and CDR2 sequences are SGHKS and YYEKEE (reference sequence). The CDR3 here is CASKDRGDTEAFF. DNA for the CDR3: TGTGCCAGCAAAGACAGGGGGGACACTGAAGCTTTCTTT.

This chain uses TRBV29-1 with TRBJ2-1; D might be TRBD2 (5 bases). The CDR3 length is 15 residues. Trimming took 1 base from V and 7 from J, leaving 17 bases between them. Germline CDR1 reads SQVTM; CDR2 reads ANQGSEA. CDR3 amino acids: CSVEGAGLDLNEQFF. The CDR3 DNA sequence: TGCAGCGTTGAAGGAGCAGGACTCGACTTGAATGAGCAGTTCTTC.

The CDR3 region is CASSYENTEAFF. DNA for the CDR3: TGTGCCAGCAGTTACGAGAACACTGAAGCTTTCTTT. The rearrangement joins TRBV6-5 to TRBJ1-1; D remains ambiguous. V was trimmed by 2 bases and J by 1 base, leaving 2 bases between them. The CDR3 contains 12 residues. Per germline, CDR1 MNHEY and CDR2 SVGAGI.

This chain uses TRBV28 with TRBJ2-1; maybe TRBD2 (7 bases). Between the trimmed V and J ends, which lost 4 bases and 6 bases, there was a span of 22 bases. This CDR3 region has 17 residues. The germline CDR1 and CDR2 sequences are MDHEN and SYDVKM. The CDR3 here is CASSSRGGLPGSNEQFF. DNA for the CDR3: TGTGCCAGCAGTTCAAGGGGGGGACTCCCAGGCAGCAATGAGCAGTTCTTC.

The rearrangement links TRBV27 to TRBJ1-1, with 9 bases aligning to TRBD1. Germline V gives CDR1 MNHEY, CDR2 SMNVEV (reference sequence). Trimming at V came to 3 bases and at J to 5 bases, leaving 4 bases not matched to a gene. CDR3 length: 14 residues. This chain's CDR3 is CASSFPGQGTEAFF. The CDR3 nucleotides read TGTGCCAGCAGTTTTCCGGGACAGGGAACTGAAGCTTTCTTT.

This clone was seen only once. The rearrangement uses TRBV4-1 and TRBJ2-1; 7 nucleotides agree with TRBD2. From germline, CDR1 is MGHRA and CDR2 YSYEKL. V gave up 5 bases and J gave up 0 bases; unmatched junction bases: 7. The CDR3 has 16 amino acids. In DNA form, the CDR3 reads TGCGCCAGCAGCAAAAACAGCGGGAACTCCTACAATGAGCAGTTCTTC. The encoded protein is CASSKNSGNSYNEQFF.

There are a few counts of this clone. This chain joins TRBV28 and TRBJ1-1; possibly TRBD1 for D (6 bases). The V gene lost 3 bases and the J gene lost 7 bases, with 12 bases spanning the gap. Per the germline V gene, CDR1 is MDHEN and CDR2 is SYDVKM. CDR3 size: 13 residues. Here the CDR3 DNA reads TGTGCCAGCAGTTTCCCCAGGGGTAGTGAAGCTTTCTTT. Amino acids: CASSFPRGSEAFF.

This clone was detected only once. Sequence at one end of the junction differs from germline and may be a read error. V and J are TRBV5-6 and TRBJ2-3; weak D call: TRBD1 (6 bases). Germline V lookup: CDR1 SGHDT, CDR2 YYEEEE. There are 16 residues in the CDR3. CDR3 nucleotides: TGTGCCAGCACCTTGGACCCGGGACAACTCCCAGATACGCAGTATTTT. It codes for CASTLDPGQLPDTQYF.

The rearrangement joins TRBV20-1 to TRBJ1-1; tentatively, D is TRBD1 (5 bases). The CDR3 consists of 11 residues. Germline V CDR1 and CDR2: DFQATT, SNEGSKA (reference sequence). The V end was cut by 6 bases, the J end by 3 bases, with 8 bases between. The CDR3 protein is CSAGTYTEAFF. The CDR3 nucleotides are TGCAGTGCCGGGACGTACACTGAAGCTTTCTTT.

The chain has TRBV27 and TRBJ2-5; weak D call: TRBD2 (6 bases). The CDR3 length is 13 residues. The V gene lost 2 bases and the J gene lost 7 bases, with 11 bases spanning the gap. Per germline, CDR1 MNHEY and CDR2 SMNVEV (reference sequence). CDR3 sequence (DNA): TGTGCCAGCAGTTTAGACAGCGGGTGGACCCAGTACTTC. Translating it yields CASSLDSGWTQYF.

The V gene is TRBV28, the J gene TRBJ1-2; possibly TRBD1 for D (6 bases). There are 15 residues in the CDR3. Germline-derived CDR1 and CDR2 are MDHEN and SYDVKM. V was trimmed by 4 bases and J by 2 bases, leaving 14 bases between them. This CDR3 reads CASSSSGANNYGYTF. The CDR3 DNA reads TGTGCCAGCAGTTCCTCAGGGGCTAACAACTATGGCTACACCTTC.

This chain uses TRBV19 with TRBJ2-2; D remains ambiguous. Looked up from germline, CDR1 is LNHDA and CDR2 is SQIVND (reference sequence). Trimming pared 1 base from V and 0 bases from J, leaving 3 bases between. The CDR3 consists of 14 residues. In DNA form, the CDR3 reads TGTGCCAGTAGTATAGGGGCGAACACCGGGGAGCTGTTTTTT. The encoded protein is CASSIGANTGELFF.

The V gene is TRBV2, the J gene TRBJ2-7; D is uncertain. V gave up 6 bases and J gave up 0 bases, with 9 bases separating them. Germline CDR1 SNHLY, CDR2 FYNNEI. The CDR3 is 13 amino acids. The CDR3 bases are TGTGCCAGCAGCCCTGAGAGCTCCTACGAGCAGTACTTC. This encodes CASSPESSYEQYF.

V is TRBV5-6 and J is TRBJ2-2; D is undetermined. This CDR3 comprises 12 residues. CDR1 SGHDT and CDR2 YYEEEE come from the germline V gene. Trimming removed 0 bases from V and 6 bases from J, with 3 bases in between. The CDR3 spells CASSLGAGELFF. The CDR3 DNA reads as TGTGCCAGCAGCTTGGGGGCCGGGGAGCTGTTTTTT.

The chain carries TRBV4-3 and TRBJ1-1, with 8 bases that match TRBD1. The CDR3 has 15 residues. V trimming: 0 bases; J trimming: 6 bases; junction bases outside the gene matches: 6. CDR1 LGHNA and CDR2 YSLEER come from the germline V gene. For the CDR3, the DNA is TGCGCCAGCAGCCAAGACTCGGACAGGGCCGCTGAAGCTTTCTTT. It encodes CASSQDSDRAAEAFF.